This T cell receptor (beta chain) was captured by sequencing in a study of cytomegalovirus exposure and HLA in healthy donors (dated by TCRdb to about 2017). Some background on the complete study: According to a later analysis, one platform produced both the roughly 130 validation repertoires and the 666 repertoires of the first cohort. The study was designed to test whether signatures of past pathogen exposure could be identified by cataloging public T cell receptors. Along with the roughly 700-subject first cohort, a separate validation cohort of over a hundred different subjects was used. To predict cytomegalovirus infection status, the study brought together high-throughput TCR immunosequencing, statistical association of individual TCRs with disease status, and machine learning. General study outcomes and caveats: In the study, 164 TCR beta chains were listed as associated with cytomegalovirus. In vitro tests confirmed that a few of the cytomegalovirus-associated TCR beta chains recognize cytomegalovirus antigens. The classifier was reported to diagnose cytomegalovirus status with high specificity and sensitivity in both the original cohort and the validation cohort. While some public TCRs were present in many individuals, most TCR sequences turned up only very rarely across donors. According to the authors, the approach could potentially be generalized to other disease states and immunological phenotypes. In a later analysis, TCRs clustered in the first cohort were found to also tend to co-occur in the roughly 130 validation repertoires, with 90% to 95% of cluster scores above 0. The validation cohort had no HLA typing available for a later analysis, so co-occurrence within that cohort was assessed over all 110 or so repertoires.

From the cysteine up to the phenylalanine, the CDR3 has a length of 15 residues. CDR3 DNA only is kept here, 45 bases in frame from base 1. According to the germline V gene, CDR1 reads MGHDK and CDR2 reads SYGVNS. The V end gives up 4 bases and the J end 5 bases, leaving 6 bases in the junction not matched to a gene. The donors belonged to the validation cohort of around 130 subjects, which was separate from the roughly 670-subject first cohort. Preparation of the library involved the immunoSEQ multiplex PCR assay. Processing in the source paper ran as follows. A statistical classification framework was developed to diagnose cytomegalovirus status using the catalog of TCR beta chain sequences. TCRdb's version of the immuneACCESS table is confined to in-frame rearrangements and falls short of the full clone set. An unresolved V gene accounts for under half of the shortfall where checked; the remainder is of unknown origin. V and J calls plus clone size are reproduced from that table; the DNA served to infer D and trimming. The sample records a few hundred thousand clones, approximately 85% of which are singletons. Approximately 0.95% of the sample goes to the ten largest clones.

Worth noting for this clone: This receptor's antigen is unknown. No quality values exist for individual bases; no much larger clone is one base distant.

The chain was built from TRBV25-1 and TRBJ2-2, with 8 central nucleotides matching TRBD1. This TCR was recovered from a man aged 25 to 45 in good health and CMV-seronegative. The sequenced sample was PBMCs. CDR3 loop: CASSGTGPITGELFF. The nucleotides read TGTGCCAGCAGTGGGACAGGGCCTATAACCGGGGAGCTGTTTTTT.